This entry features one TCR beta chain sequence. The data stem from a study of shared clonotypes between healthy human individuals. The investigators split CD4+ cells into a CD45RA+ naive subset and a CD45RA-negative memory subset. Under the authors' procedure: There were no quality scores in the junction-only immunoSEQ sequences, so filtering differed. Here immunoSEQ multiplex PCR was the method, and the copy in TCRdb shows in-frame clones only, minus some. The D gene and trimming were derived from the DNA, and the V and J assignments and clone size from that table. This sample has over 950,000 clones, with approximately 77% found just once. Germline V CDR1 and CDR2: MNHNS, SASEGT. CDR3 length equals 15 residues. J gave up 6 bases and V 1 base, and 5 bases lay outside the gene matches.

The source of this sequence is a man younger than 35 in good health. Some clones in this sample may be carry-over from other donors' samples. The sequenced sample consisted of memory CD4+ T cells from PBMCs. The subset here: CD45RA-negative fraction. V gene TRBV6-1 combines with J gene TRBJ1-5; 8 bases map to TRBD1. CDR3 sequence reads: CASSEVGTGRQPQHF. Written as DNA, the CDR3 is TGTGCCAGCAGTGAAGTTGGGACAGGACGTCAGCCCCAGCATTTT.